This T cell receptor (beta chain) was observed in a study of T cells after yellow fever vaccination. TCRdb re-derived calls from the 5' RACE reads in MiXCR, one entry per CDR3 protein. The profile shows some 250,000 distinct CDR3 sequences, 3.6% of them singletons. Germline V gene lookup returns CDR1 LNHDA and CDR2 SQIVND (reference sequence). CDR3 size: 14 residues. Trimming left V 3 bases short and J 8 bases short, with 15 bases between. Of note for this clonotype: A single base separates this from a much larger clone, so it may be a read error.

The material was PBMCs, obtained 15 days after the yellow fever booster vaccination. The V and J genes are TRBV19 and TRBJ2-3; no definite D call. The source is a man aged 18 to 30 who received the YFV17D yellow fever vaccine. CDR3 region: CASSMGSFSVTQYF. For the CDR3, the DNA is TGTGCCAGTAGTATGGGAAGTTTTTCAGTTACGCAGTATTTT.